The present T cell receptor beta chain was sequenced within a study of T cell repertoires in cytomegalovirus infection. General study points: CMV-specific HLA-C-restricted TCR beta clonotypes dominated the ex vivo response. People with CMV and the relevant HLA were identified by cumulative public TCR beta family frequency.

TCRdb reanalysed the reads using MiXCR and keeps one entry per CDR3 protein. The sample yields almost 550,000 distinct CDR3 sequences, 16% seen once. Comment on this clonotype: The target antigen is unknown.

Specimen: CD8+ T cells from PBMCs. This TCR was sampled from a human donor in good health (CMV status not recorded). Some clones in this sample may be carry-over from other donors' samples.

The DNA for the CDR3 is TGTGCCAGCAGCTTAGGACGAGAGGGTCCGAACACTGAAGCTTTCTTT. It codes for CASSLGREGPNTEAFF. V and J are TRBV11-1 and TRBJ1-1; D unresolved. There are 16 residues in the CDR3. V lost 1 base, J lost 1 base, and 13 bases lay in between. Germline CDR1 and CDR2: SGHAT and FQDESV (reference sequence).